This T cell receptor (beta chain) came from a study of blood T cells in healthy people across ages. This clonotype was picked up a small number of times. The CDR3 has 16 residues. The junction had 4 bases not matched to a gene; V was cut back by 5 bases and J by 1 base. The germline V gene has CDR1 MNHEY and CDR2 SMNVEV (reference sequence). Through a sample-barcoded 5' primer and a J-beta primer mix, a second PCR was run for 7 to 11 cycles. TCRdb analysed the 5' RACE reads with MiXCR anew, one entry per CDR3 protein. Counted here are hundreds of thousands of distinct CDR3 sequences, roughly two fifths occurring once; the ten biggest clones make up 20% to 25%.

The sequencing sample was made of blood. The rearrangement links TRBV27 to TRBJ2-3, with 12 bases fitting TRBD2. This sequence originates from a woman aged 55 to 70 in good health. The chain's CDR3 is CASSLTSGRRTDTQYF. Written as DNA, the CDR3 is TGTGCCAGCAGTCTAACTAGCGGGAGGCGCACAGATACGCAGTATTTT.